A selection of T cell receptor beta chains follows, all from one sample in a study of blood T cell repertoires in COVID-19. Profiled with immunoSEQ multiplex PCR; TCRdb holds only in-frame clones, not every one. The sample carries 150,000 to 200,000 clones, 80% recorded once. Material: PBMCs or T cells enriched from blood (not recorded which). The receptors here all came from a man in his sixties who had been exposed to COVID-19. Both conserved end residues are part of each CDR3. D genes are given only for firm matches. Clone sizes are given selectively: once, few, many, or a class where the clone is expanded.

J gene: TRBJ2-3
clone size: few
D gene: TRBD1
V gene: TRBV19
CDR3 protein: CASSMGQGVTDTQYF
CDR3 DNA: TGTGCCAGTAGTATGGGCCAGGGGGTCACAGATACGCAGTATTTT

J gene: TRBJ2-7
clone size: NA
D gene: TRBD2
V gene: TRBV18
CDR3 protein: CASSPKTSGYEQYF
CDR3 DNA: TGTGCCAGCTCACCGAAGACTAGCGGTTACGAGCAGTACTTC

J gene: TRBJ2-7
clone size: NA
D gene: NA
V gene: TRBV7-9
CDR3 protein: CASSLRGIAYEQYF
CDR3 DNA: TGTGCCAGCAGCTTAAGGGGCATCGCCTACGAGCAGTACTTC

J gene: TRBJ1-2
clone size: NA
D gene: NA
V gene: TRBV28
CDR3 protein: CASSPQDSLYGYTF
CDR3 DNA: TGTGCCAGCAGTCCCCAGGACAGTCTGTATGGCTACACCTTC

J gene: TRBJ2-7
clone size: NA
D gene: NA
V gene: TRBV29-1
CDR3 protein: CSALSSYEQYF
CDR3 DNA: TGCAGCGCCCTGAGCTCCTACGAGCAGTACTTC

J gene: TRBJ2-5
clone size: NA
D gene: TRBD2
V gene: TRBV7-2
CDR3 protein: CASSLGPSGRGTQYF
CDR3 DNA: TGTGCCAGCAGCTTAGGGCCTAGCGGCCGGGGGACCCAGTACTTC

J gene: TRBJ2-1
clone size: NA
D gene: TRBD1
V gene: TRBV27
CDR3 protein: CASSSRTGRYNEQFF
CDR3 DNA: TGTGCCAGCAGTTCTCGGACAGGGAGATACAATGAGCAGTTCTTC

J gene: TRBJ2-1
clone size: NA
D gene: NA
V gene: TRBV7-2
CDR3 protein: CASSLAGGNSYNEQFF
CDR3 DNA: TGTGCCAGCAGCTTAGCGGGAGGCAACTCCTACAATGAGCAGTTCTTC

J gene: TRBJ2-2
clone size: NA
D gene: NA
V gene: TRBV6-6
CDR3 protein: CASSVGWVTGELFF
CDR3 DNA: TGTGCCAGCAGCGTCGGGTGGGTCACCGGGGAGCTGTTTTTT

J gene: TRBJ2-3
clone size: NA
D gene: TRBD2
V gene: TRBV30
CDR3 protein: CAWSVGAGVKDTQYF
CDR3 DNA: TGTGCCTGGAGTGTAGGAGCGGGAGTTAAGGATACGCAGTATTTT

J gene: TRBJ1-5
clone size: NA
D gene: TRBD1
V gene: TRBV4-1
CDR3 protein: CASSQDRTGEQPQHF
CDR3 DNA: TGCGCCAGCAGCCAGGACCGGACAGGGGAACAGCCCCAGCATTTT

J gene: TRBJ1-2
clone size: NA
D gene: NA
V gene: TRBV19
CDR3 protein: CASSMTWPDRDYGYTF
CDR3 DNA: TGTGCCAGTAGTATGACATGGCCGGACAGAGACTATGGCTACACCTTC

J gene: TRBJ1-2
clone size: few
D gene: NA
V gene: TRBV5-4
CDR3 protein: CASSYRDTRDYGYTF
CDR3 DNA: TGTGCCAGCAGCTACCGGGACACAAGGGATTATGGCTACACCTTC

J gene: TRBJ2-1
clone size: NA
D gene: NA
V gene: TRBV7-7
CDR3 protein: CASSPTGAGYNEQFF
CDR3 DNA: TGTGCCAGCAGCCCAACGGGAGCGGGTTACAATGAGCAGTTCTTC

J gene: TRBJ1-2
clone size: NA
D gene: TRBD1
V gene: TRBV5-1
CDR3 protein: CASSISGTGYGYTF
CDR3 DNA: TGCGCCAGCAGCATATCCGGGACAGGCTATGGCTACACCTTC

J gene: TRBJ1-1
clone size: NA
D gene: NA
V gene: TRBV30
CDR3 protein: CAWSVRQIRNTEAFF
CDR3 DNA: TGTGCCTGGAGTGTACGACAGATAAGGAACACTGAAGCTTTCTTT

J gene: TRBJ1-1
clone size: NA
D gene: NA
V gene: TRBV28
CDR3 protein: CASSPPTGRGTEAFF
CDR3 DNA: TGTGCCAGCAGTCCCCCGACCGGGAGAGGCACTGAAGCTTTCTTT